One sample yielded the 5 T cell receptor beta chains listed below, sequenced in a study of CD8 T cells in Susac syndrome (dated by TCRdb to about 2019). The method behind the library was the immunoSEQ multiplex PCR assay. RNA was extracted using the RNeasy kit, and roughly 0.5 to 1 microgram was reverse transcribed with random hexamers. TCRdb reran the public reads through fastp at Q25 and MiXCR, keeping productive beta chains. Merged by CDR3 protein, the rows form single entries marked with the most common genes and DNA. The sample has tens of thousands of distinct CDR3 sequences on record, over 90% of them singletons. Of the sample, roughly 0.31% falls within the top ten clones. Sequencing input: CD4+ T cells from PBMCs. The source is a human donor with Susac syndrome.

This clonotype showed up just once. V gene TRBV29-1 combines with J gene TRBJ2-5; weak D call: TRBD1 (6 bases). V shed 7 bases and J shed 4 bases, with 16 bases lying between them. CDR3 length equals 13 residues. Germline assignment: CDR1 SQVTM and CDR2 ANQGSEA. The CDR3 sequence is CSGKTLRGETQYF. DNA of the CDR3: TGCAGCGGCAAGACCCTCAGGGGAGAGACCCAGTACTTC.

The chain uses TRBV5-1 and TRBJ2-2; weak D call: TRBD1 (6 bases). V shed 2 bases and J shed 7 bases, with 9 bases lying between them. Germline V lookup: CDR1 SGHRS, CDR2 YFSETQ. The CDR3 spans 13 residues. CDR3: CASSLGQHGELFF. For the CDR3, the DNA is TGCGCCAGCAGCTTAGGACAGCACGGGGAGCTGTTTTTT.

The chain combines TRBV12-3 or TRBV12-4 with TRBJ1-1, with unresolved D. The CDR3 has 13 residues. The V and J ends lost 3 bases and 0 bases respectively, with 5 bases between them. CDR3 bases: TGTGCCAGCAGTTTCGGCATGAACACTGAAGCTTTCTTT. It encodes CASSFGMNTEAFF.

J is TRBJ1-2 and V is TRBV5-6, with D possibly being TRBD1 (5 bases). The germline V gene has CDR1 SGHDT and CDR2 YYEEEE. This CDR3 has 12 residues. The V gene lost 3 bases and the J gene lost 6 bases, with 9 bases spanning the gap. CDR3 region: CASSWGGDGYTF. In DNA, the CDR3 is TGTGCCAGCAGCTGGGGGGGGGATGGCTACACCTTC. Variable domain in full (rest from reference TRBV5-6 and TRBJ1-2): DAGVTQSPTHLIKTRGQQVTLRCSPKSGHDTVSWYQQALGQGPQFIFQYYEEEERQRGNFPDRFSGHQFPNYSSELNVNALLLGDSALYLCASSWGGDGYTFGSGTRLTVV.

CDR3 residues: CASSPDHGYTF. CDR3 sequence (DNA): TGTGCCAGCAGCCCAGACCATGGCTACACCTTC. The chain employs TRBV7-9 and TRBJ1-2; no firm D call. CDR3 size: 11 residues. Germline-derived CDR1 and CDR2 are SEHNR and FQNEAQ (reference sequence). The V end lost 5 bases, the J end lost 6 bases, and 7 bases lay between the germline ends.